The 3 T cell receptor beta chains listed next were all sequenced from one sample in a study of early T cells in non-severe SARS-CoV-2 infection. TCRdb analysed the 5' RACE reads with MiXCR anew, one entry per CDR3 protein. The repertoire holds tens of thousands of distinct CDR3 sequences, with approximately 6.1% as singletons. The sequences come from whole blood, collected at baseline. The receptor set was obtained from an adult who was a healthcare worker with PCR-confirmed SARS-CoV-2 infection or an uninfected control (not recorded which).

This clonotype was observed at least ten times. J is TRBJ2-3 and V is TRBV20-1; D not resolved. CDR1 is DFQATT, CDR2 SNEGSKA, per germline (reference sequence). The ends were cut back, 3 bases at V and 2 bases at J, with 15 bases in the middle. This CDR3 region has 15 residues. This chain's CDR3 is CSASSAASFTDTQYF. CDR3 nucleotides: TGCAGTGCTAGCTCCGCAGCGTCCTTCACAGATACGCAGTATTTT.

The CDR3 sequence is CASSLLGSPDNEQFF. The CDR3 DNA sequence: TGTGCCAGCAGCTTACTGGGATCGCCGGACAATGAGCAGTTCTTC. V and J are TRBV7-9 and TRBJ2-1, with no clear D. CDR3 length: 15 residues. Trimming left V 2 bases short and J 5 bases short, with 13 bases between. Germline V gives CDR1 SEHNR, CDR2 FQNEAQ (reference sequence).

The sample holds many counts of this clonotype. This chain connects TRBV11-1 to TRBJ2-1; D tentatively reads TRBD1 or TRBD2 (5 bases each). Trimming removed 1 base from V and 4 bases from J, with 11 bases in between. The CDR3 runs 15 residues. From germline, CDR1 is SGHAT and CDR2 FQDESV (reference sequence). CDR3 sequence reads: CASSLGGVSYNEQFF. The CDR3 bases are TGTGCCAGCAGCTTAGGAGGGGTCTCATACAATGAGCAGTTCTTC.